This T cell receptor beta chain came from a study of cytomegalovirus exposure and HLA in healthy donors. The PCR had 60 Vbeta and 13 Jbeta primers. Clones were read by immunoSEQ multiplex PCR, and TCRdb kept only the in-frame ones, dropping some. This table has 160,000 or so clones, around 72% appearing once. The germline gives CDR1 MDHEN, CDR2 SYDVKM. The length of the CDR3 is 15 residues. V was clipped by 5 bases and J by 6 bases, with 19 bases between them. Healthy bone marrow donors supplied every sample. A word on this clone: The antigen remains undetermined.

Overall study results and limits: Rare TCR sequences dominated, though some public TCRs recurred in many donors. Most of the TCR beta V segments (in an earlier analysis) were productive either about 87% or about 30% of the time. The authors later linked a missense DCLRE1C variant to TCR beta V- and J-gene trimming.

The sequence came from a female donor in good health and CMV-seronegative. The sequenced material came from PBMCs. J is TRBJ2-5 and V is TRBV28; TRBD1 is a possible D gene (6 bases). The chain's CDR3 is CASSTPTGPAKTQYF. The CDR3 DNA follows: TGTGCCAGCAGTACGCCGACAGGCCCGGCCAAGACCCAGTACTTC.